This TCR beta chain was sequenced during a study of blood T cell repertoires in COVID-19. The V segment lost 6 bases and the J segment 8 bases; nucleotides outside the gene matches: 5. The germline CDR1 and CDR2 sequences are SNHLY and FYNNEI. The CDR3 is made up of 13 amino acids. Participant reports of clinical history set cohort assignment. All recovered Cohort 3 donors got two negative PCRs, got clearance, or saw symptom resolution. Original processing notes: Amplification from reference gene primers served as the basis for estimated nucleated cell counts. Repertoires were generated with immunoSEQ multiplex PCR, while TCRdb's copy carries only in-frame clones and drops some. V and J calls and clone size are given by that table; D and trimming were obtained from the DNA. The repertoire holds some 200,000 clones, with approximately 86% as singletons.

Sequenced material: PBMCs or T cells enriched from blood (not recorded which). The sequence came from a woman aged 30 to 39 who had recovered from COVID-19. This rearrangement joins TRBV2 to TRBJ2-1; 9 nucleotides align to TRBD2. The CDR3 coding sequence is TGTGCCAGCAGAGTAGGGACTAGCCATGAGCAGTTCTTC. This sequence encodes CASRVGTSHEQFF.